Below are 25 T cell receptor beta chains sequenced from a single sample in a study of blood T cell repertoires in COVID-19. This table comes from immunoSEQ multiplex PCR, and its TCRdb copy is limited to in-frame clones, with some not included. The profile shows around 100,000 clones, approximately 83% of them singletons. Sequenced input: PBMCs or T cells enriched from blood (not recorded which). The receptor set was obtained from a woman between 45 and 60 years old who had recovered from COVID-19.

This sequence joins TRBV7-3 and TRBJ2-3; no definite D call. Germline CDR1 and CDR2: SGHTA and FQGTGA. The CDR3 spans 13 residues. Trimming cost V 2 bases and J 5 bases, with 8 bases left between them. The CDR3 reads CASSLVLKDTQYF. The CDR3 DNA sequence: TGTGCCAGCAGCTTAGTGTTAAAAGATACGCAGTATTTT.

This rearrangement joins TRBV3-1 (or the pseudogene TRBV3-2) to TRBJ2-1, with 7 bases lining up with TRBD1. Trimming removed 8 bases from V and 5 bases from J; junction bases left unmatched: 9. The length of the CDR3 is 14 residues. Germline V CDR1 and CDR2: LGHDT, YNNKEL (reference sequence). The CDR3 nucleotides read TGTGCCAGCGGTCTTCCGGGACAGCACAATGAGCAGTTCTTC. Protein product: CASGLPGQHNEQFF.

The chain recombines TRBV27 with TRBJ2-7; perhaps TRBD1 as D (6 bases). V was trimmed by 2 bases and J by 2 bases, leaving 7 bases between them. Germline assignment: CDR1 MNHEY and CDR2 SMNVEV (reference sequence). This CDR3 has 13 amino acids. The CDR3 is CASSLRDTYEQYF. CDR3 bases: TGTGCCAGCAGTTTACGGGACACCTACGAGCAGTACTTC.

The chain carries TRBV5-6 and TRBJ2-2; TRBD2 matches 7 bases. The CDR3 sequence is 18 residues long. Per the germline V gene, CDR1 is SGHDT and CDR2 is YYEEEE. The V gene end was trimmed by 4 bases and the J gene end by 2 bases; junction bases not matched to a gene: 14. This chain's CDR3 is CASSMVTGTILNTGELFF. In DNA, the CDR3 is TGTGCCAGCAGCATGGTCACCGGGACTATTCTTAACACCGGGGAGCTGTTTTTT.

V and J are TRBV14 and TRBJ2-5; TRBD1 aligns across 8 bases. CDR1 SGHDN and CDR2 FVKESK come from the germline V gene. J lost 4 bases, V lost 3 bases, and 7 bases had no gene match. The CDR3 spans 15 residues. The CDR3 region is CASSQGMTGVETQYF. The DNA for the CDR3 is TGTGCCAGCAGCCAGGGAATGACAGGGGTAGAGACCCAGTACTTC.

In this sample, this clone turned up a few times. The rearrangement joins TRBV29-1 to TRBJ1-5; D gene uncertain. V lost 6 bases and J 6 bases, leaving 18 bases between the germline ends. Germline V gene lookup returns CDR1 SQVTM and CDR2 ANQGSEA. The CDR3 runs to 14 residues. This chain's CDR3 is CSVQSAGGGQPQHF. CDR3 DNA: TGCAGCGTCCAATCGGCAGGAGGAGGTCAGCCCCAGCATTTT.

The V call is TRBV5-4, the J call TRBJ1-2; 7 nucleotides align to TRBD1. The V and J ends lost 3 bases and 2 bases, in that order; junction bases with no gene match: 7. CDR3 length equals 15 residues. CDR1 is SGHNT, CDR2 YYREEE, per germline (reference sequence). The CDR3 sequence is CASSSGGTDNYGYTF. The CDR3 nucleotides are TGTGCCAGCAGCTCGGGGGGGACAGACAACTATGGCTACACCTTC.

The chain joins TRBV30 to TRBJ2-3, with D possibly TRBD1 on 6 matching bases. This CDR3 comprises 12 residues. V lost 5 bases to trimming and J lost 1 base, with 7 bases between them. In germline, CDR1 is GTSNPN, CDR2 SVGIG (reference sequence). CDR3 loop: CAWGTRTDTQYF. CDR3 nucleotide sequence: TGTGCCTGGGGGACACGCACAGATACGCAGTATTTT.

The rearrangement joins TRBV28 to TRBJ1-4; D is possibly TRBD1 (6 bases). Germline CDR1 and CDR2: MDHEN and SYDVKM. CDR3 size: 13 residues. With 6 bases removed from V and 5 bases from J, the gap between germline ends came to 10 bases. The CDR3 DNA reads as TGTGCCAGCAGCAGGGGACCCAATGAAAAACTGTTTTTT. Translated: CASSRGPNEKLFF.

This rearrangement joins TRBV19 to TRBJ1-2; the D is unclear. Germline CDR1 LNHDA, CDR2 SQIVND (reference sequence). The V gene lost 5 bases and the J gene lost 8 bases, with 15 bases spanning the gap. The length of the CDR3 is 13 residues. The chain's CDR3 is CASSSGTSGGYTF. CDR3 DNA sequence: TGTGCCAGTAGTTCAGGAACCAGCGGAGGCTACACCTTC.

The gene calls are TRBV29-1 and TRBJ1-5; the D gene is possibly TRBD1 (6 bases). Trimming cost V 5 bases and J 4 bases, with 9 bases left between them. The CDR3 runs 12 residues. Germline V CDR1 and CDR2: SQVTM, ANQGSEA. CDR3 loop: CSVKDSNQPQHF. CDR3 bases: TGCAGCGTTAAGGACAGTAATCAGCCCCAGCATTTT.

The gene calls are TRBV10-3 and TRBJ1-1; D gene unclear. Germline assignment: CDR1 ENHRY and CDR2 SYGVKD. V lost 5 bases and J lost 7, with 8 bases in between. This CDR3 has 11 amino acids. CDR3 amino acids: CAISRGGEAFF. The CDR3 coding sequence is TGTGCCATCAGTCGTGGCGGTGAAGCTTTCTTT.

The rearrangement uses TRBV19 and TRBJ2-1; unclear D gene. Germline assignment: CDR1 LNHDA and CDR2 SQIVND (reference sequence). The CDR3 is 14 residues long. Trimming pared 1 base from V and 6 bases from J, leaving 10 bases between. In DNA, the CDR3 is TGTGCCAGTAGTATAGGTTCGGTGTTCAATGAGCAGTTCTTC. As protein: CASSIGSVFNEQFF.

The V gene is TRBV23-1, the J gene TRBJ2-5, with 7 bases aligning to TRBD1. TRBV23-1 is designated an ORF whose function remains uncertain. There are 13 residues in the CDR3. With 7 bases clipped from V and 5 bases from J, the junction kept 7 bases outside the gene matches. In DNA, the CDR3 is TGCGCCAGCACCAGACAGGGCCTTGAGACCCAGTACTTC. Translation: CASTRQGLETQYF.

The gene calls are TRBV28 and TRBJ1-2, with a possible D match to TRBD1 (6 bases). V was trimmed by 6 bases and J by 4 bases, leaving 15 bases between them. Germline loops: CDR1 MDHEN, CDR2 SYDVKM. The CDR3 contains 14 residues. In DNA, the CDR3 is TGTGCCAGCAGATCCCCGCGCAGGGGCTATGGCTACACCTTC. The encoded protein is CASRSPRRGYGYTF.

V is TRBV19 and J is TRBJ1-1; D ambiguous. Looked up from germline, CDR1 is LNHDA and CDR2 is SQIVND (reference sequence). V gave up 10 bases and J gave up 6 bases, with 15 bases separating them. The CDR3 covers 12 residues. This CDR3 reads CATYDREAEAFF. CDR3 in DNA: TGTGCCACCTATGACCGAGAGGCTGAAGCTTTCTTT.

The CDR3 loop is CASSLAGGGTEAFF. CDR3 coding DNA: TGTGCCAGCAGCTTAGCAGGGGGCGGGACTGAAGCTTTCTTT. The genes are TRBV7-6 and TRBJ1-1; TRBD1 aligns across 7 bases. CDR3 size: 14 residues. Per the germline V gene, CDR1 is SGHVS and CDR2 is FNYEAQ. V lost 0 bases and J lost 5; bases outside the gene matches: 3.

V gene TRBV14 combines with J gene TRBJ2-7; 7 nucleotides line up with TRBD2. The CDR3 totals 15 residues. Germline CDR1 SGHDN, CDR2 FVKESK. V shed 3 bases, J shed 3 bases, and the junction held 8 bases outside the gene matches. The CDR3 protein is CASSQRLAADYEQYF. The CDR3 DNA follows: TGTGCCAGCAGCCAGCGGCTAGCGGCCGACTACGAGCAGTACTTC.

This sequence joins TRBV5-1 and TRBJ2-1, with D possibly matching TRBD2 (5 bases). CDR3 length: 16 amino acids. V lost 2 bases to trimming and J lost 0 bases, with 12 bases between them. CDR1 is SGHRS and CDR2 is YFSETQ in the germline V gene. CDR3 sequence reads: CASSFEGPSSYNEQFF. In DNA, the CDR3 is TGCGCCAGCAGCTTCGAGGGCCCCAGCTCCTACAATGAGCAGTTCTTC.

The chain is built from TRBV5-4 and TRBJ2-3; D ambiguous. The germline V gene encodes CDR1 SGHNT and CDR2 YYREEE (reference sequence). The V gene lost 2 bases and the J gene lost 0 bases, with 10 bases spanning the gap. The CDR3 loop spans 15 amino acids. The CDR3 DNA follows: TGTGCCAGCAGCTTCCCGACAAAAAGCACAGATACGCAGTATTTT. Amino acid sequence: CASSFPTKSTDTQYF.

V usage is TRBV9 and J usage is TRBJ2-1; 10 nucleotides line up with TRBD2. V trimming: 5 bases; J trimming: 5 bases; junction bases outside the gene matches: 7. The CDR3 totals 15 residues. CDR1 is SGDLS and CDR2 is YYNGEE in the germline V gene. The CDR3 loop is CASRPAGGPNNEQFF. The CDR3 DNA reads TGTGCCAGCAGACCAGCGGGAGGGCCGAACAATGAGCAGTTCTTC.

The V call is TRBV10-3, the J call TRBJ2-4, with D uncertain. The CDR3 extends over 14 amino acids. Germline assignment: CDR1 ENHRY and CDR2 SYGVKD. V lost 3 bases, J lost 3 bases, and 9 bases lay in between. CDR3 region: CAISESIGKNIQYF. For the CDR3, the DNA is TGTGCCATCAGTGAATCTATCGGCAAAAACATTCAGTACTTC.

The CDR3 sequence is CASSLLTVGSYNSPLHF. CDR3 coding DNA: TGTGCCAGCAGTTTATTAACAGTCGGCTCCTATAATTCACCCCTCCACTTT. The rearrangement joins TRBV27 to TRBJ1-6, with D unresolved. The CDR3 length is 17 residues. Germline-derived CDR1 and CDR2 are MNHEY and SMNVEV (reference sequence). V gave up 1 base and J gave up 0 bases, with 10 bases separating them.

The rearrangement joins TRBV5-4 to TRBJ2-7, with 9 bases matching TRBD1. Germline trimming cut 4 bases from V and 4 bases from J; bases unmatched to any gene: 12. This CDR3 has 16 amino acids. Germline V gene lookup returns CDR1 SGHNT and CDR2 YYREEE (reference sequence). CDR3 sequence: CASSPQNSQGAYEQYF. CDR3 sequence (DNA): TGTGCCAGCAGCCCGCAAAACTCACAGGGGGCGTACGAGCAGTACTTC.

A few counts support this clone. V usage is TRBV11-2 and J usage is TRBJ1-6; D perhaps matches TRBD1 (6 bases). V was clipped by 5 bases and J by 7 bases, with 15 bases between them. Germline V gene sequence: CDR1 SGHAT, CDR2 FQNNGV. The CDR3 is 15 amino acids. Here the CDR3 DNA reads TGTGCCAGCAGCCTCACCCCAGGACAGAATTCACCCCTCCACTTT. It specifies CASSLTPGQNSPLHF. The whole variable domain, filled in from reference TRBV11-2 and TRBJ1-6, reads EAGVAQSPRYKIIEKRQSVAFWCNPISGHATLYWYQQILGQGPKLLIQFQNNGVVDDSQLPKDRFSAERLKGVDSTLKIQPAKLEDSAVYLCASSLTPGQNSPLHFGNGTRLTVT.